These T cell receptor beta chains were read from a single sample in a study of T cells expressing NK-cell markers. TCRdb reanalyzed the 5' RACE reads and collapses them to one entry per CDR3 protein, without DNA. Recorded for this sample: 150,000 to 170,000 distinct CDR3 sequences. Source material: blood T cells: a sorted CD56 or NKG2C T cell subset, CD4+ or CD8+ T cells, or bulk PBMC T cells (not recorded which). These TCRs come from a woman in her forties or fifties in good health. CDR3s include the opening cysteine and the closing phenylalanine or tryptophan. Fields, in order: V gene, J gene, CDR3 protein.

TRBV6-1,TRBJ1-1,CASLQGVQAFF
TRBV2,TRBJ2-1,CASSETGDPRKQFF
TRBV7-9,TRBJ2-1,CASKGPTSGRSGAYNEQFF
TRBV29-1,TRBJ2-1,CSVEDDRGTSGIGSYNEQFF
TRBV30,TRBJ2-1,CAGALVSYNEQFF
TRBV27,TRBJ2-1,CASSRGTIDEQFF
TRBV3-1,TRBJ1-1,CASSTFKDRYEAFF
TRBV4-1,TRBJ2-3,CASSRVLGVTDTQYF
TRBV12-3/TRBV12-4,TRBJ1-3,CASNPFPGSGNTIYF
TRBV27,TRBJ2-5,CASSSSGDPETQYF
TRBV29-1,TRBJ1-1,CSVDTFSVDRSLRNTEAFF
TRBV15,TRBJ1-2,CATSGPRGQGGPGGYTF
TRBV29-1,TRBJ2-1,CSVEEDYSNEQFF
TRBV5-1,TRBJ2-5,CASTGRFGETQYF
TRBV29-1,TRBJ2-2,CSGASGYTGELFF
TRBV3-1,TRBJ2-1,CASSVGTPGGEQFF
TRBV7-9,TRBJ2-1,CASSFQGGDEQFF
TRBV7-9,TRBJ2-3,CASSSTGERADTQYF
TRBV6-6,TRBJ2-5,CASSYWGKETQYF
TRBV11-3,TRBJ2-5,CASSPRTGPKTQYF
TRBV4-1,TRBJ2-6,CASELGYGANVLTF
TRBV27,TRBJ2-3,CASSASGRPDTQYF
TRBV19,TRBJ1-2,CASSTRQGSRNGYTF
TRBV7-8,TRBJ1-5,CASSPGWGNRPQHF
TRBV27,TRBJ2-3,CASSSTAGGTDTQYF
TRBV27,TRBJ2-3,CASSLVIYADTQYF
TRBV4-1,TRBJ1-4,CASSPALGGGEKLFF
TRBV5-1,TRBJ1-5,CASSLEGGEVDQPQHF
TRBV29-1,TRBJ1-1,CSVEENSMNTEAFF
TRBV7-7,TRBJ2-1,CASRAGYEQFF
TRBV5-1,TRBJ2-3,CASRSVGLAQYF
TRBV6-5,TRBJ2-3,CASSWSGSDTDTQYF
TRBV12-3/TRBV12-4,TRBJ2-7,CASRRQAGFSYEQYF
TRBV7-8,TRBJ2-2,CASSLGTSGNTGELFF
TRBV5-1,TRBJ1-1,CASSLTGVTFF
TRBV5-6,TRBJ2-1,CASSLERVYWFF
TRBV4-1,TRBJ1-3,CASSHLEPTGWGGNTIYF
TRBV9,TRBJ2-1,CASSVARGGKPTNNEQFF
TRBV4-1,TRBJ2-3,CASSQDPLTLAGSTDTQYF
TRBV4-1,TRBJ1-2,CASSQEPGQVYGYTF